This entry is about one T cell receptor (beta chain). Its antigen is not identified. Other DNA variants within this sample encode the same CDR3. Deletions cut 3 bases from V and 6 bases from J, with 6 bases between. This CDR3 comprises 10 residues. The V gene's germline CDR1 is SQVTM and CDR2 ANQGSEA. PCR primers comprised 60 Vbeta and 13 Jbeta primers. Produced via immunoSEQ multiplex PCR; TCRdb's table is partial and in-frame only. Seen here are 150,000 to 200,000 clones, roughly three quarters observed once, and the top ten hold 1.6%. This specimen comes from a study of cytomegalovirus exposure and HLA in healthy donors. Study-wide points: Specificity for CMV antigens was confirmed in vitro for a few of the CMV-associated chains. According to an earlier analysis, most TCR beta V segments yielded productive rearrangements about 87% or about 30% of the time. Association of a missense DCLRE1C variant with TCR beta V- and J-gene trimming was reported in a later analysis.

V gene TRBV29-1 combines with J gene TRBJ2-7; D unclear. Sample: PBMCs. The sequence came from a woman aged 45-60 years in good health and CMV-seronegative. CDR3: CSVDAGEQYF. In DNA form, the CDR3 reads TGCAGCGTTGACGCCGGCGAGCAGTACTTC.